Sequencing of this TCR beta chain was carried out in a study of Graves' ophthalmopathy and Graves' hyperthyroidism. In germline, CDR1 is MDHEN, CDR2 SYDVKM. The length of the CDR3 is 14 residues. Trimming removed 6 bases at V and 7 bases at J, with 13 bases between. This clonotype occurred many times. Its antigen is undetermined. Findings and caveats of the study: The 13-signature model separated ophthalmopathy from stable hyperthyroidism at over 85% sensitivity and almost 83% specificity.

RNA transcripts served as template for amplifying TCR beta CDR3 sequences. Investigators did first-round RT-PCR with HTBI primers, then second-round multiplex PCR. MiXCR was run by TCRdb on the multiplex PCR reads, yielding one entry per CDR3 protein. The top ten hold roughly 1.5% of the sample, which has about 400,000 distinct CDR3 sequences, approximately 16% seen once. The sequence derives from a woman aged 18 to 35 with Graves' ophthalmopathy. The rearrangement links TRBV28 to TRBJ1-6; D may be TRBD1 (6 bases). Sequenced material: peripheral blood. CDR3 sequence reads: CASRGRTANSPLHF. The DNA for the CDR3 is TGTGCCAGCAGGGGCAGGACAGCGAATTCACCCCTCCACTTT.